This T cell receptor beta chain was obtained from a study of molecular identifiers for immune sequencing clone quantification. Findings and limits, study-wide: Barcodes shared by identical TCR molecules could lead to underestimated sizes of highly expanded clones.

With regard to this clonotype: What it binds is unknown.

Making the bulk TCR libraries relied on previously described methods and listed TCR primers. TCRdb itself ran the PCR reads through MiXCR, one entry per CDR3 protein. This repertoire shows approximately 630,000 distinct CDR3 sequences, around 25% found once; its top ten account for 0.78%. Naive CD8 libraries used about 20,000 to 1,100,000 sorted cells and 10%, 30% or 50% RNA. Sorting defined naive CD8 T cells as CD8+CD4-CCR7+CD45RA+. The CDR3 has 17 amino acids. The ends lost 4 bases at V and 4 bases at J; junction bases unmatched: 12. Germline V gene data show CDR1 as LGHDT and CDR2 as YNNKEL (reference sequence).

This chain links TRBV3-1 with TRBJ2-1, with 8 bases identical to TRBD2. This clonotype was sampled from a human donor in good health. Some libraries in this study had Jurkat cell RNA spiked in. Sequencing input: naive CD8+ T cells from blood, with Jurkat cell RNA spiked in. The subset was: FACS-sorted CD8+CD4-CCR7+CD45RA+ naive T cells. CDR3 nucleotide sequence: TGTGCCAGCAGCCCGTTAGAGGAGGCGGGGGGATACAATGAGCAGTTCTTC. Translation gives CASSPLEEAGGYNEQFF.